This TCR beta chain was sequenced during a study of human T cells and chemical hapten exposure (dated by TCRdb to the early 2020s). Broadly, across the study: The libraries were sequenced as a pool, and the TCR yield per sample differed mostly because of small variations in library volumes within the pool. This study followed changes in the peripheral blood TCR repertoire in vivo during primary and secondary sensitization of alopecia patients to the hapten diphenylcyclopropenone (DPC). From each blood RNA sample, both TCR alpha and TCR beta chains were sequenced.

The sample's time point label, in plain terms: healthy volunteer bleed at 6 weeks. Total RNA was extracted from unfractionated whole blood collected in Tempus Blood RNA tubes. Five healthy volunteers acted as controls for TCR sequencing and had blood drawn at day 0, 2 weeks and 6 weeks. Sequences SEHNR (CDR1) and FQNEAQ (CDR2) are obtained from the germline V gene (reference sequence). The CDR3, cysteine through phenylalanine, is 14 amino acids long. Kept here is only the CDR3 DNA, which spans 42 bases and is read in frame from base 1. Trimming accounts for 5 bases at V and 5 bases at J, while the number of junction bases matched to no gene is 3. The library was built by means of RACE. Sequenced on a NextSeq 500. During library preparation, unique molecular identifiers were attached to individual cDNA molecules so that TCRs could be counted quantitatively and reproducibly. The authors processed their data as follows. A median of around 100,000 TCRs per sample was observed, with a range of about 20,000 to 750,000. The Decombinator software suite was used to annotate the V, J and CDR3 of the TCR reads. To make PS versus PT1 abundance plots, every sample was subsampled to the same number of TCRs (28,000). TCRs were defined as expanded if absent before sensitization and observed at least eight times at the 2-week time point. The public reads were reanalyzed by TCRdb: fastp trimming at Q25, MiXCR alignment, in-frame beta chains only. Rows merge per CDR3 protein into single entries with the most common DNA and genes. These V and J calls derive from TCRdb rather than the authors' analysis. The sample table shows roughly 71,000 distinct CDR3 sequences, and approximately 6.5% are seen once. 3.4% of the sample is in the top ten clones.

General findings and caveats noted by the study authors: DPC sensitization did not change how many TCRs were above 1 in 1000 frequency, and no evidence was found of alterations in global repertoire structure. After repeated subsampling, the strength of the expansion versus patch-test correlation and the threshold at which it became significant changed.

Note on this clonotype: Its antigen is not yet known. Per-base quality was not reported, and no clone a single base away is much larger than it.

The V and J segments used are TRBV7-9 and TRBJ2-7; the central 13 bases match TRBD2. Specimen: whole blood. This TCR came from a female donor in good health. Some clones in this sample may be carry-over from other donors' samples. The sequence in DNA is TGTGCCAGCAGCAAGGGACTAGCGGGGAACGAGCAGTACTTC. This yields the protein CASSKGLAGNEQYF.